The 31 T cell receptor beta chains listed next were all sequenced from one sample in a study of T-cell reconstitution after alpha-beta-depleted transplantation in children (TCRdb year 2016). Receptors were amplified or captured by PCR. These reads were obtained on an Illumina HiSeq 2500. To normalize quantification of the TCRbeta repertoire, the TCR libraries were built with molecular barcoding that relied on unique molecular identifiers. TCRdb trimmed the raw reads at Q25, called clones with MiXCR and kept productive beta chains. Entries that share a CDR3 protein sequence are merged under the most common genes and DNA. This sample comprises 490,000 or so distinct CDR3 sequences, around 12% of them detected only once. Around 5.8% of the sample comes from the top ten. The specimen comprised PBMCs from the stem cell graft donor, sampled from the stem cell graft. The receptors shown here come from a human donor who donated a stem cell graft to a child with combined immunodeficiency.

The J gene is TRBJ2-1, the V gene TRBV20-1; D perhaps matches TRBD1 (5 bases). This CDR3 has 11 residues. Trimming cost V 8 bases and J 7 bases, with 12 bases left between them. Germline CDR1 is DFQATT and CDR2 is SNEGSKA (reference sequence). CDR3 residues: CSSGFGNEQFF. CDR3 bases: TGCAGTTCAGGGTTCGGGAATGAGCAGTTCTTC.

This clonotype was detected a few times. This chain joins TRBV7-8 and TRBJ2-1, with 9 bases aligning to TRBD1. CDR1 and CDR2 (germline): SGHVS, FQNEAQ. The CDR3 contains 19 residues. The J segment lost 0 bases and the V segment lost 0 bases, leaving 9 bases of the junction unmatched. The CDR3 bases are TGTGCCAGCAGCTTAGCTGACAGGGGGTTGTTTGTCTCCTACAATGAGCAGTTCTTC. Protein: CASSLADRGLFVSYNEQFF.

This clonotype was recorded at least ten times. The genes are TRBV6-2 or TRBV6-3 and TRBJ2-1; D gene unclear. Trimming removed 0 bases from V and 8 bases from J, with 8 bases in between. The CDR3 extends over 13 amino acids. Germline V lookup: CDR1 MNHEY, CDR2 SVGEGT. The CDR3 sequence: CASSYSERHEQFF. The CDR3, as DNA: TGTGCCAGCAGTTACTCGGAGCGCCATGAGCAGTTCTTC.

On this clonotype itself: Germline and junction disagree at one end, which may indicate a read error. The chain links TRBV6-2 or TRBV6-3 to TRBJ2-7; D remains unclear. Germline CDR1 reads MNHEY; CDR2 reads SVGEGT. The CDR3 runs to 12 residues. CDR3 nucleotide sequence: TGTGTCAGCAGCTCCACTCAGAGGGAGCAGTACTTC. It encodes CVSSSTQREQYF.

The chain links TRBV4-3 to TRBJ2-1; tentatively, D is TRBD2 (5 bases). The V end was cut by 2 bases, the J end by 7 bases, with 12 bases between. The CDR3 spans 14 residues. Germline loops: CDR1 LGHNA, CDR2 YSLEER. DNA for the CDR3: TGCGCCAGCAGCCAAAAGGACTGGTCGAATGAGCAGTTCTTC. It encodes CASSQKDWSNEQFF.

The rearrangement joins TRBV25-1 to TRBJ2-1, with TRBD2 identical over 7 bases. The V and J ends lost 10 bases and 9 bases, in that order; junction bases with no gene match: 12. Looked up from germline, CDR1 is MGHDK and CDR2 is SYGVNS. The CDR3 totals 13 residues. Here the CDR3 DNA reads TGTGCCACCGAAGCGGGAAAAGGGGTTGAGCAGTTCTTC. Encoded protein: CATEAGKGVEQFF.

There are many counts of this clonotype. The rearrangement uses TRBV7-2 and TRBJ2-1; weak D call: TRBD2 (6 bases). Germline V gene data show CDR1 as SGHTA and CDR2 as FQGNSA. V lost 1 base to trimming and J lost 2 bases, with 12 bases between them. The CDR3 loop spans 16 amino acids. CDR3: CASSLGAGPAYNEQFF. The CDR3 region has the DNA TGTGCCAGCAGCTTAGGCGCGGGGCCAGCCTACAATGAGCAGTTCTTC.

This clonotype was recorded a few times. The CDR3 reads CASSLAFPDTQYF. As DNA, the CDR3 is TGTGCCAGCAGCTTAGCGTTCCCAGATACGCAGTATTTT. V is TRBV7-2 and J is TRBJ2-3; D gene unclear. V shed 0 bases and J shed 4 bases, with 5 bases lying between them. Germline CDR1 reads SGHTA; CDR2 reads FQGNSA. CDR3 size: 13 residues. Based on the CDR3 plus reference TRBV7-2 and TRBJ2-3, the full variable domain is GAGVSQSPSNKVTEKGKDVELRCDPISGHTALYWYRQSLGQGLEFLIYFQGNSAPDKSGLPSDRFSAERTGGSVSTLTIQRTQQEDSAVYLCASSLAFPDTQYFGPGTRLTVL.

This chain connects TRBV5-4 to TRBJ2-1; maybe TRBD2 (5 bases). Trimming removed 4 bases at V and 15 bases at J, with 20 bases between. The germline gives CDR1 SGHNT, CDR2 YYREEE (reference sequence). CDR3 size: 13 residues. Here the CDR3 DNA reads TGTGCCAGCAGCCTGGTTTTAGGCCGGGAACCGTTCTTC. Encoded protein: CASSLVLGREPFF.

A few counts support this clonotype. The chain employs TRBV5-6 and TRBJ2-7; D is perhaps TRBD1 (6 bases). From germline, CDR1 is SGHDT and CDR2 YYEEEE. The CDR3 totals 18 residues. Between the trimmed V and J ends, which lost 0 bases and 2 bases, there was a span of 21 bases. DNA for the CDR3: TGTGCCAGCAGCTTGGCGAGAGTACAGGGTTTCCTTGCCTACGAGCAGTACTTC. It translates to CASSLARVQGFLAYEQYF.

This clonotype showed up just a few times. This chain uses TRBV7-2 with TRBJ1-2; D might be TRBD1 (6 bases). The CDR3 loop spans 12 amino acids. Trimming pared 5 bases from V and 7 bases from J, leaving 11 bases between. Germline CDR1 SGHTA, CDR2 FQGNSA. Here the CDR3 DNA reads TGTGCCAGCAGCCCCTTGGGGGCTGGCTACACCTTC. Amino acid sequence: CASSPLGAGYTF.

This chain connects TRBV29-1 to TRBJ2-7, with 8 nucleotides matching TRBD1. Germline V gene sequence: CDR1 SQVTM, CDR2 ANQGSEA. The length of the CDR3 is 14 residues. V lost 6 bases, J lost 1 base, and 8 bases stayed unmatched. CDR3 in amino acids: CSVAGTGESYEQYF. The CDR3 DNA sequence: TGCAGCGTCGCAGGGACAGGCGAGTCCTACGAGCAGTACTTC.

The CDR3 nucleotides are TGCGCCAGCAGCCGCACAGGGGGGGCCCTCCACTTT. Protein product: CASSRTGGALHF. J is TRBJ1-6 and V is TRBV4-1, with TRBD1 matching 8 bases. This CDR3 spans 12 amino acids. Germline-derived CDR1 and CDR2 are MGHRA and YSYEKL. Trimming at V came to 4 bases and at J to 14 bases, leaving 4 bases not matched to a gene.

The chain links TRBV20-1 to TRBJ2-2, with a tentative D call TRBD2 (6 bases). Trimming removed 3 bases at V and 0 bases at J, with 11 bases between. The CDR3 covers 15 residues. Germline-derived CDR1 and CDR2 are DFQATT and SNEGSKA (reference sequence). The CDR3 here is CSARRAGTNTGELFF. CDR3 DNA: TGCAGTGCTAGGCGGGCGGGGACGAACACCGGGGAGCTGTTTTTT.

This clonotype was seen at least ten times. The chain couples TRBV9 to TRBJ2-2; D remains unclear. There are 12 residues in the CDR3. V gave up 1 base and J gave up 6 bases, with 4 bases separating them. CDR1 and CDR2 from the germline V gene are SGDLS and YYNGEE. CDR3 nucleotides: TGTGCCAGCAGCGTAACGGCCGGGGAGCTGTTTTTT. Amino acid sequence: CASSVTAGELFF.

This clonotype was detected only a few times. The chain carries TRBV12-3 or TRBV12-4 and TRBJ2-3, with TRBD2 as a possible D gene (6 bases). The CDR3 is made up of 15 amino acids. Trimming removed 5 bases at V and 6 bases at J, with 18 bases between. DNA of the CDR3: TGTGCCAGCAGTCCAAGGGACTTCCCCCCGGATACGCAGTATTTT. Encoded protein: CASSPRDFPPDTQYF.

The chain links TRBV9 to TRBJ2-7; no clear D. This CDR3 spans 15 amino acids. Germline lookup yields CDR1 SGDLS and CDR2 YYNGEE. Trimming pared 0 bases from V and 1 base from J, leaving 11 bases between. CDR3 nucleotides: TGTGCCAGCAGCGTAGATTTCTTTGGTTCCTACGAGCAGTACTTC. Translated: CASSVDFFGSYEQYF.

This clonotype is a singleton in its sample. The chain couples TRBV7-2 to TRBJ1-2, with D possibly being TRBD1 (5 bases). The V and J ends lost 5 bases and 8 bases respectively, with 12 bases between them. Germline assignment: CDR1 SGHTA and CDR2 FQGNSA. CDR3 length: 12 residues. Here the CDR3 reads CASSTSGGGYTF. In DNA form, the CDR3 reads TGTGCCAGCAGCACCAGTGGGGGGGGCTACACCTTC.

The rearrangement joins TRBV12-3 or TRBV12-4 to TRBJ1-4, with D unresolved. With 6 bases removed from V and 0 bases from J, the gap between germline ends came to 8 bases. This CDR3 spans 14 amino acids. CDR3 sequence: CASSPLATNEKLFF. The CDR3 DNA is TGTGCCAGCAGCCCCCTTGCAACTAATGAAAAACTGTTTTTT.

This clonotype has ten or more counts. The J gene is TRBJ2-5, the V gene TRBV2; D possibly uses TRBD1 or TRBD2 (5 bases each). The CDR3 runs to 15 residues. In germline, CDR1 is SNHLY, CDR2 FYNNEI. With 4 bases removed from V and 4 bases from J, the gap between germline ends came to 16 bases. CDR3 nucleotides: TGTGCCAGCAGTGTGGGGGACCTTGCGTCAGAGACCCAGTACTTC. It codes for CASSVGDLASETQYF.

The chain combines TRBV15 with TRBJ2-1; a possible D gene is TRBD1 (5 bases). Germline V gene sequence: CDR1 LNHNV, CDR2 YYDKDF (reference sequence). V was shortened by 5 bases and J by 6 bases, with 14 bases between the two germline ends. The CDR3 length is 14 residues. CDR3: CATSRAGPGNEQFF. CDR3 DNA: TGTGCCACCAGCCGAGCAGGGCCGGGCAATGAGCAGTTCTTC.

The chain links TRBV7-9 to TRBJ1-2; weak D call: TRBD1 (5 bases). CDR1 and CDR2 from the germline V gene are SEHNR and FQNEAQ (reference sequence). Trimming cost V 4 bases and J 4 bases, with 10 bases left between them. The CDR3 is made up of 13 amino acids. CDR3 DNA: TGTGCCAGCAGCTATGGAGACAGCTATGGCTACACCTTC. Amino acids: CASSYGDSYGYTF. Filled out from reference TRBV7-9 and TRBJ1-2, the complete variable domain reads DTGVSQNPRHKITKRGQNVTFRCDPISEHNRLYWYRQTLGQGPEFLTYFQNEAQLEKSRLLSDRFSAERPKGSFSTLEIQRTEQGDSAMYLCASSYGDSYGYTFGSGTRLTVV.

This clonotype was picked up a small number of times. This sequence joins TRBV11-2 and TRBJ2-5; 9 positions match TRBD1. The CDR3 spans 19 residues. Germline V gene data show CDR1 as SGHAT and CDR2 as FQNNGV. The trim removed 3 bases at V and 7 bases at J, leaving 21 bases unmatched. CDR3 bases: TGTGCCAGCAGCTTCTACGACTCCGGGACAGGGTCCTCCGGGAGGACCCAGTACTTC. Protein product: CASSFYDSGTGSSGRTQYF.

The sample holds many counts of this clonotype. V and J are TRBV5-5 and TRBJ2-1; 7 bases are a match to TRBD2. J gave up 2 bases and V 4 bases, and 9 bases lay outside the gene matches. The CDR3 runs to 16 residues. CDR1 is SGHKS, CDR2 YYEKEE, per germline (reference sequence). CDR3 protein: CASSERGRVAYNEQFF. The CDR3 DNA reads TGTGCCAGCAGCGAACGCGGGAGAGTCGCCTACAATGAGCAGTTCTTC.

This clonotype was seen a few times. The rearrangement links TRBV12-3 or TRBV12-4 to TRBJ2-5, with D tentatively TRBD2 (5 bases). This CDR3 comprises 13 residues. V was trimmed by 3 bases and J by 5 bases, leaving 10 bases between them. In DNA form, the CDR3 reads TGTGCCAGCAGTTTCACCAGGAGGGAGACCCAGTACTTC. This translates into CASSFTRRETQYF.

The rearrangement uses TRBV9 and TRBJ2-6; tentative D call: TRBD2 (6 bases). Between the trimmed V and J ends, which lost 5 bases and 0 bases, there was a span of 12 bases. There are 16 residues in the CDR3. The germline gives CDR1 SGDLS, CDR2 YYNGEE. As DNA, the CDR3 is TGTGCCAGCAGTATTTCCGGGGGCTCTGGGGCCAACGTCCTGACTTTC. Its protein is CASSISGGSGANVLTF.

CDR3 sequence reads: CASSQSGDEQFF. CDR3 bases: TGTGCCAGCAGCCAAAGTGGGGATGAGCAGTTCTTC. The J gene is TRBJ2-1, the V gene TRBV7-2; D uncertain. The CDR3 contains 12 residues. Looked up from germline, CDR1 is SGHTA and CDR2 is FQGNSA. V lost 5 bases and J lost 8, with 10 bases in between.

The rearrangement uses TRBV7-2 and TRBJ1-2; maybe TRBD1 (5 bases). The CDR3 is 15 amino acids. CDR1 SGHTA and CDR2 FQGNSA come from the germline V gene. V was shortened by 1 base and J by 3 bases, with 12 bases between the two germline ends. Here the CDR3 reads CASSLVSGGDYGYTF. The CDR3 DNA reads TGTGCCAGCAGCTTAGTCAGCGGGGGAGACTATGGCTACACCTTC.

The chain uses TRBV5-1 and TRBJ2-1, with TRBD2 identical over 14 bases. With 2 bases clipped from V and 8 bases from J, the junction kept 6 bases outside the gene matches. This CDR3 is built from 16 residues. The germline CDR1 and CDR2 sequences are SGHRS and YFSETQ. CDR3 DNA sequence: TGCGCCAGCAGCTTAGGGACTAGCGGGAGATCGGATGAGCAGTTCTTC. Protein product: CASSLGTSGRSDEQFF.

In this sample, this clonotype turned up a few times. This rearrangement joins TRBV20-1 to TRBJ1-1; 8 bases match TRBD1. Germline V gene lookup returns CDR1 DFQATT and CDR2 SNEGSKA (reference sequence). V lost 3 bases, J lost 4 bases, and 4 bases stayed unmatched. The CDR3 is made up of 13 amino acids. Here the CDR3 DNA reads TGCAGTGCTAGCCCCGGACAGGGCACTGAAGCTTTCTTT. Translation: CSASPGQGTEAFF.

This clonotype has ten or more counts. The V call is TRBV7-2, the J call TRBJ2-1; D not certain. Germline V CDR1 and CDR2: SGHTA, FQGNSA. The CDR3 runs 15 residues. V was clipped by 1 base and J by 3 bases, with 10 bases between them. The CDR3 reads CASSLEAEVYNEQFF. The CDR3 nucleotides read TGTGCCAGCAGCTTAGAGGCAGAAGTCTACAATGAGCAGTTCTTC.